The present T cell receptor beta chain was sequenced within a study of regulatory T cells in long-lasting Graves disease. Broader study findings: Tissue studied was limited to peripheral blood, excluding thyroid tissue. Whereas new patients shared roughly 910 public clonotypes, persistent patients shared more, at a few thousand.

This clonotype was seen a handful of times. The antigen remains unidentified. V was clipped by 4 bases and J by 4 bases; unmatched bases: 6. The V gene's germline CDR1 is PRHDT and CDR2 FYEKMQ (reference sequence). There are 15 residues in the CDR3. To make TCR beta libraries, researchers used iRepertoire HTBI primers and Arm-PCR of CDR3 regions. In TCRdb, the multiplex PCR reads were re-called with MiXCR into one record per CDR3 protein. Among roughly 400,000 distinct CDR3 sequences listed, around 23% were seen once. Documented time point: persistent/refractory GD, antithyroid drugs over 5 years with positive TRAb. The authors made the TCR library using RNA they extracted from PBMCs.

The sequence was obtained from a female donor with Graves disease. Sample: peripheral blood mononuclear cells (PBMCs), taken when the disease was refractory, from a patient treated with antithyroid drugs. V usage is TRBV13 and J usage is TRBJ2-3; 9 bases map to TRBD1. The CDR3 is CASSSGTGKADTQYF. The CDR3 nucleotides are TGTGCCAGCAGCTCCGGGACAGGGAAAGCAGATACGCAGTATTTT.